Below, 6 T cell receptor beta chains from the same sample are listed, as sequenced in a study of PD-1 blockade in classical Hodgkin lymphoma. Using immunoSEQ multiplex PCR, the repertoire was profiled, and TCRdb retains in-frame clones only, with some absent. In the table there are 40,000 to 60,000 clones, 73% of which are singletons. With no exception, relapse followed autologous stem cell transplantation in all patients, and brentuximab vedotin exposure varied. The sample here was peripheral blood mononuclear cells (PBMCs), taken before the second cycle of nivolumab. All receptors derive from a human donor with classical Hodgkin lymphoma.

By proportion, this clone is medium-sized. V is TRBV29-1 and J is TRBJ1-2, with a tentative D call TRBD1 (5 bases). The germline gives CDR1 SQVTM, CDR2 ANQGSEA. CDR3 length equals 11 residues. V lost 6 bases and J lost 8, with 13 bases in between. CDR3 nucleotides: TGCAGCGTGCCTGACAGCGCCGGCTACACCTTC. As protein: CSVPDSAGYTF.

This clone was picked up one time. The genes are TRBV6-6 and TRBJ2-2; D not certain. CDR1 and CDR2 (germline): MNHNY, SVGAGI (reference sequence). This CDR3 is built from 14 residues. V was trimmed by 2 bases and J by 3 bases, leaving 7 bases between them. For the CDR3, the DNA is TGTGCCAGCAGTTACCAACAGTACACCGGGGAGCTGTTTTTT. Translating it yields CASSYQQYTGELFF.

The chain is built from TRBV10-3 and TRBJ1-1; D might be TRBD1 (5 bases). This CDR3 contains 14 residues. Germline V CDR1 and CDR2: ENHRY, SYGVKD. V lost 8 bases and J 0 bases, leaving 13 bases between the germline ends. The CDR3 region has the DNA TGTGCCATCGCTGGGGGGATCATGAACACTGAAGCTTTCTTT. Translated, it gives CAIAGGIMNTEAFF.

The chain combines TRBV5-6 with TRBJ2-1, with 10 bases matching TRBD1. CDR1 is SGHDT and CDR2 is YYEEEE in the germline V gene. V trimming: 3 bases; J trimming: 4 bases; junction bases outside the gene matches: 10. This CDR3 is 17 amino acids long. The CDR3 loop is CASSSDPTGGYYNEQFF. The CDR3 coding sequence is TGTGCCAGCAGCTCAGACCCGACAGGGGGCTATTACAATGAGCAGTTCTTC.

The gene calls are TRBV19 and TRBJ1-3; the match to TRBD1 covers 8 bases. V trimming: 5 bases; J trimming: 2 bases; junction bases outside the gene matches: 5. Germline V gene sequence: CDR1 LNHDA, CDR2 SQIVND (reference sequence). This CDR3 spans 15 amino acids. CDR3 nucleotide sequence: TGTGCCAGTAGTGCGGACAGGGTGACTGGAAACACCATATATTTT. It encodes CASSADRVTGNTIYF. The full variable domain, its missing parts supplied by reference TRBV19 and TRBJ1-3, is DGGITQSPKYLFRKEGQNVTLSCEQNLNHDAMYWYRQDPGQGLRLIYYSQIVNDFQKGDIAEGYSVSREKKESFPLTVTSAQKNPTAFYLCASSADRVTGNTIYFGEGSWLTVV.

The V call is TRBV7-6, the J call TRBJ1-3; D not certain. The CDR3 length is 14 residues. Germline V CDR1 and CDR2: SGHVS, FNYEAQ. Trimming left V 5 bases short and J 4 bases short, with 12 bases between. The CDR3 nucleotides are TGTGCCAGCAGCAACCCCTTGGGAGGAAACACCATATATTTT. Translation: CASSNPLGGNTIYF. Using reference TRBV7-6 and TRBJ1-3 for the parts outside the CDR3, the full variable domain is GAGVSQSPRYKVTKRGQDVALRCDPISGHVSLYWYRQALGQGPEFLTYFNYEAQQDKSGLPNDRFSAERPEGSISTLTIQRTEQRDSAMYRCASSNPLGGNTIYFGEGSWLTVV.